The entry below gives a single T cell receptor beta chain sequence along with its context. No antigen is known for it. Arm-PCR of CDR3 regions and iRepertoire HTBI primers were the basis on which TCR beta libraries were built. TCRdb recomputed calls from the multiplex PCR reads with MiXCR, one row per CDR3 protein. This table has roughly 500,000 distinct CDR3 sequences, 20% to 25% appearing once. Time point meaning: persistent/refractory GD, antithyroid drugs over 5 years with positive TRAb. PBMC RNA was the source of the TCR library. V shed 3 bases and J shed 3 bases, with 15 bases lying between them. The germline V gene encodes CDR1 MGHDK and CDR2 SYGVNS. The CDR3 extends over 15 amino acids. The sample belongs to a study of regulatory T cells in long-lasting Graves disease. General observations from the study: Patients with persistent disease showed a bias toward TRBV28, TRBJ1-2 and TRBJ2-5. The analysis examined peripheral blood only and excluded thyroid tissue.

The clonotype originates from a female donor with Graves disease. The sequencing here drew on peripheral blood mononuclear cells (PBMCs), taken when the disease was refractory, from a patient treated with antithyroid drugs. The chain links TRBV25-1 to TRBJ2-7, with a possible D match to TRBD1 (5 bases). In DNA form, the CDR3 reads TGTGCCAGCAGTGACCCAGGAGACAGCCGCTACGAGCAGTACTTC. Translated, it gives CASSDPGDSRYEQYF.